The rows below give T cell receptor beta chains drawn from one sample of a study of T-cell reconstitution after alpha-beta-depleted transplantation in children. TCRdb itself ran the PCR reads through MiXCR, one entry per CDR3 protein. The data show under 300,000 distinct CDR3 sequences, 9.5% to 13% seen once. Source: peripheral blood, taken 180 days after TCRalphabeta/CD19-depleted stem cell transplant. These receptors all come from a male patient under 10 years old who had a stem cell transplant for chronic granulomatous disease, so the T cells may come from the graft donor. The CDR3 runs from the conserved cysteine through the conserved F or W. Each record gives: clone size, V gene, J gene, CDR3 protein. Clone size is not always given. Where it is, it says once, few, many or a class for expanded clones.

NA	TRBV2	TRBJ2-1	CASSVVRGGALYKEQFF
many	TRBV5-1	TRBJ2-5	CASARWGEETQYF
many	TRBV5-1	TRBJ2-1	CASSLIGRGIYNEQFF
many	TRBV29-1	TRBJ2-7	CSVSLVGRTYEQYF
many	TRBV5-1	TRBJ1-3	CASSLAGDGNTIYF
many	TRBV7-9	TRBJ2-3	CASSLLSGGGDTQYF
few	TRBV6-4	TRBJ2-2	CASSRLAGETGELFF
many	TRBV7-9	TRBJ2-2	CASSLIGELFF
many	TRBV29-1	TRBJ2-5	CSVEPGGQGRWETQYF
many	TRBV20-1	TRBJ2-2	CSAPLRQGATGELFF
many	TRBV5-1	TRBJ2-3	CASSLGTSGSTDTQYF
many	TRBV7-9	TRBJ2-1	CASRSDSGGVYNEQFF
many	TRBV29-1	TRBJ1-2	CSVVGQGGGYTF
many	TRBV7-9	TRBJ2-5	CASTPWWAETQYF
many	TRBV12-3/TRBV12-4	TRBJ2-4	CASTWGDAGKNIQYF
NA	TRBV3-1	TRBJ2-1	CASTSVGLAGKYNEQFF
many	TRBV20-1	TRBJ2-5	CSASPLAVHQETQYF
many	TRBV5-1	TRBJ2-1	CASSPVDNEQFF
many	TRBV6-1	TRBJ2-7	CASGRTGDPYEQYF
NA	TRBV7-6	TRBJ1-3	CASSLGQGTGNTIYF
many	TRBV6-2/TRBV6-3	TRBJ2-1	CASTPSLGEQFF
many	TRBV21-1	TRBJ1-4	CASRGGRELFF
many	TRBV3-1	TRBJ2-7	CASSQVLGRDEQYF
many	TRBV29-1	TRBJ1-5	CSVEDGPGGWDSNQPQHF
many	TRBV7-8	TRBJ2-7	CASSRYKRTGDYEQYF
many	TRBV29-1	TRBJ1-3	CSVEVTRTAGNTIYF
many	TRBV20-1	TRBJ2-3	CSASSGLAGGGKSTDTQYF
many	TRBV5-1	TRBJ2-7	CASRIVPGTLGTYEQYF
many	TRBV6-2/TRBV6-3	TRBJ1-5	CASSYVGSNQPQHF
many	TRBV28	TRBJ1-2	CASSPRRAGYGYTF
many	TRBV6-6	TRBJ2-5	CASRLLETQYF
many	TRBV28	TRBJ2-1	CASSLFLAEGEQFF
many	TRBV6-2/TRBV6-3	TRBJ2-1	CASSYSRAGGYNEQFF
once	TRBV5-4	TRBJ2-2	CASSLDGLAGGRGGELFF
many	TRBV29-1	TRBJ2-5	CSVEDDRGRQETQYF
many	TRBV4-2	TRBJ2-3	CASSPTRAGRSTDTQYF
NA	TRBV14	TRBJ2-3	CASSQDWLRTSSRTDTQYF
many	TRBV7-6	TRBJ2-2	CASSLRLAGGPGELFF
NA	TRBV28	TRBJ2-1	CASSLWAGGGMNEQFF
NA	TRBV20-1	TRBJ1-2	CSARELVGGRANYGYTF
many	TRBV29-1	TRBJ2-5	CSVVGGGETQYF
NA	TRBV7-9	TRBJ1-2	CASSLGCQNYGYTF